Reported below is one T cell receptor beta chain. Its antigen is still unknown. Original analysis: Junction-only sequences without quality scores were provided by ImmunoSEQ, so filtering was different. The assay was immunoSEQ multiplex PCR, and TCRdb's table has in-frame clones only and misses some. V and J calls plus clone size are reproduced from that table; the DNA served to infer D and trimming. The data hold about 1.4 million clones, with 95% to 97% observed a single time. This specimen comes from a study of shared clonotypes between healthy human individuals. This CDR3 region has 16 residues. V shed 3 bases and J shed 3 bases, with 14 bases lying between them. Germline CDR1 reads ENHRY; CDR2 reads SYGVKD. General study points: Relative to clonotypes present in all four donors, those not shared had lower generation probabilities.

The receptor was derived from a young man in good health. Input material: naive CD4+ T cells sorted from blood. Subset given: CD45RA+ positively selected. The chain combines TRBV10-3 with TRBJ2-2; D gene unclear. The CDR3 sequence is CAISDTTFPYTGELFF. As DNA, the CDR3 is TGTGCCATCAGTGACACTACCTTCCCCTACACCGGGGAGCTGTTTTTT.